Below are 25 T cell receptor beta chains sequenced from a single sample in a study of cytomegalovirus exposure and HLA in healthy donors (dated by TCRdb to between 2016 and 2019). Libraries came from the immunoSEQ multiplex PCR assay. This is the immuneACCESS table as TCRdb keeps it, with only in-frame sequences that have V and J called. A part of the clones is gone; compared with another copy, unresolved V genes explain less than half, and the rest is unexplained. This sample comprises hundreds of thousands of clones, 80% to 90% of them detected only once. Approximately 2% of the sample goes to the ten largest clones. Sequenced sample: PBMCs. These receptors were collected from a woman between 18 and 30 years old in good health and CMV-seropositive.

The chain links TRBV29-1 to TRBJ2-7; D might be TRBD2 (5 bases). The CDR3 spans 15 residues. Germline CDR1 is SQVTM and CDR2 is ANQGSEA. V was trimmed by 3 bases and J by 0 bases, leaving 15 bases between them. The CDR3 DNA follows: TGCAGCGTTGAGGTGGCTAGCCGGGCCTCCTACGAGCAGTACTTC. Amino acid sequence: CSVEVASRASYEQYF.

J is TRBJ1-1 and V is TRBV6-5; D is ambiguous. V shed 6 bases and J shed 6 bases, with 20 bases lying between them. There are 15 residues in the CDR3. Germline values: CDR1 MNHEY, CDR2 SVGAGI. The CDR3 coding sequence is TGTGCCAGCAGCTCCCCACTCGAGGGTGTCCCTGAAGCTTTCTTT. It yields the protein CASSSPLEGVPEAFF.

V and J are TRBV29-1 and TRBJ2-7, with D possibly TRBD2 on 6 matching bases. V lost 4 bases, J lost 2 bases, and 12 bases lay in between. This CDR3 region has 13 residues. The germline gives CDR1 SQVTM, CDR2 ANQGSEA. For the CDR3, the DNA is TGCAGCGTTGTAAAGGGACTTACCTACGAGCAGTACTTC. Residues: CSVVKGLTYEQYF.

The chain uses TRBV30 and TRBJ2-7; maybe TRBD2 (5 bases). Trimming pared 0 bases from V and 3 bases from J, leaving 12 bases between. The CDR3 covers 14 residues. The V gene's germline CDR1 is GTSNPN and CDR2 SVGIG (reference sequence). CDR3 bases: TGTGCCTGGAGTGTACTGGCTAGCAGCTACGAGCAGTACTTC. Residues: CAWSVLASSYEQYF.

The chain couples TRBV6-5 to TRBJ1-1; TRBD1 agrees at 8 bases. The CDR3 is 14 amino acids. J was trimmed by 8 bases and V by 8 bases; bases with no gene match: 13. CDR1 and CDR2 from the germline V gene are MNHEY and SVGAGI. The CDR3 region has the DNA TGTGCCAGCTCGTTACGGGACAGGTATTTAGAAGCTTTCTTT. Its translation: CASSLRDRYLEAFF.

This sequence joins TRBV29-1 and TRBJ1-1; weak D call: TRBD1 (6 bases). With 5 bases removed from V and 1 base from J, the gap between germline ends came to 8 bases. This CDR3 is built from 12 residues. Germline V gene sequence: CDR1 SQVTM, CDR2 ANQGSEA. The CDR3 reads CSVKDRNTEAFF. The CDR3, as DNA: TGCAGCGTTAAGGACAGGAACACTGAAGCTTTCTTT.

This chain uses TRBV6-1 with TRBJ1-4, with a tentative D call TRBD1 (5 bases). Trimming cost V 2 bases and J 7 bases, with 14 bases left between them. The CDR3 covers 15 residues. Germline assignment: CDR1 MNHNS and CDR2 SASEGT. This CDR3 reads CASSELGLRGEKLFF. The DNA for the CDR3 is TGTGCCAGCAGTGAACTGGGACTAAGAGGTGAAAAACTGTTTTTT.

The chain joins TRBV19 to TRBJ2-1; TRBD2 is a possible D gene (5 bases). This CDR3 spans 14 amino acids. The germline CDR1 and CDR2 sequences are LNHDA and SQIVND (reference sequence). Between the trimmed V and J ends, which lost 5 bases and 4 bases, there was a span of 12 bases. CDR3 coding DNA: TGTGCCAGTAGTGTGGGTAGCGCTTACAATGAGCAGTTCTTC. This sequence encodes CASSVGSAYNEQFF.

The chain couples TRBV6-5 to TRBJ1-2; TRBD1 agrees at 7 bases. There are 13 residues in the CDR3. The trim removed 5 bases at V and 8 bases at J, leaving 8 bases unmatched. Germline lookup yields CDR1 MNHEY and CDR2 SVGAGI. Here the CDR3 reads CASSRTGVSGYTF. The CDR3 DNA follows: TGTGCCAGCAGTCGCACAGGGGTCTCAGGCTACACCTTC.

This clone appeared once. The gene calls are TRBV14 and TRBJ2-1; 12 bases fit TRBD2. Germline trimming cut 4 bases from V and 6 bases from J; bases unmatched to any gene: 19. The CDR3 spans 20 residues. The germline gives CDR1 SGHDN, CDR2 FVKESK. The DNA for the CDR3 is TGTGCCAGCAGCCCGAACTCCGGGACTAGCGGGTCTCAGCTCATCAATGAGCAGTTCTTC. As protein: CASSPNSGTSGSQLINEQFF.

The V and J genes are TRBV5-5 and TRBJ1-1, with D tentatively TRBD1 (6 bases). Germline V CDR1 and CDR2: SGHKS, YYEKEE (reference sequence). The V end lost 7 bases, the J end lost 1 base, and 17 bases lay between the germline ends. The CDR3 runs 15 residues. In DNA, the CDR3 is TGTGCCAGCTCCCCTGGTCGGGGGGCGAACACTGAAGCTTTCTTT. Translated: CASSPGRGANTEAFF.

The chain combines TRBV2 with TRBJ2-5, with D maybe TRBD1 (5 bases). The CDR3 length is 13 residues. Germline CDR1 is SNHLY and CDR2 is FYNNEI. Trimming cost V 6 bases and J 1 base, with 9 bases left between them. CDR3 coding DNA: TGTGCCAGCAGCGGAAGGGGCCAAGAGACCCAGTACTTC. It specifies CASSGRGQETQYF.

The chain has TRBV6-5 and TRBJ2-1, with TRBD1 identical over 9 bases. Germline-derived CDR1 and CDR2 are MNHEY and SVGAGI. The V segment lost 0 bases and the J segment 8 bases; nucleotides outside the gene matches: 8. This CDR3 region has 16 residues. The CDR3 DNA follows: TGTGCCAGCAGTTACTCGAGACAGGGGGGGTTACATGAGCAGTTCTTC. Translating it yields CASSYSRQGGLHEQFF.

The CDR3 coding sequence is TGCGCCAGCAGCTTTGAGGTACGAGGCGAGCAGTTCTTC. Its translation: CASSFEVRGEQFF. The chain combines TRBV5-1 with TRBJ2-1; no clear D. Germline-derived CDR1 and CDR2 are SGHRS and YFSETQ. Trimming shortened V by 2 bases and J by 10 bases, and 13 bases separated the two germline ends. The CDR3 loop spans 13 amino acids.

The V and J genes are TRBV5-1 and TRBJ2-2, with 8 bases fitting TRBD2. CDR3 length equals 16 residues. V dropped 3 bases and J dropped 0; count of bases not matched to a gene: 4. Germline CDR1 and CDR2: SGHRS and YFSETQ. CDR3 DNA: TGCGCCAGCAGCTGGGGAGCGGGAGCGAACACCGGGGAGCTGTTTTTT. Protein product: CASSWGAGANTGELFF.

This chain uses TRBV30 with TRBJ2-7, with 13 bases aligning to TRBD2. The CDR3 runs to 17 residues. J gave up 3 bases and V 4 bases, and 12 bases lay outside the gene matches. Germline-derived CDR1 and CDR2 are GTSNPN and SVGIG (reference sequence). The CDR3 loop is CAWKKSRTSGSLYEQYF. CDR3 nucleotide sequence: TGTGCCTGGAAAAAATCGAGGACTAGCGGGAGTCTCTACGAGCAGTACTTC.

The chain combines TRBV28 with TRBJ2-7, with 10 bases identical to TRBD1. In germline, CDR1 is MDHEN, CDR2 SYDVKM. This CDR3 spans 15 amino acids. V dropped 8 bases and J dropped 4; count of bases not matched to a gene: 11. Written as DNA, the CDR3 is TGTGCCAGCGGAGGGGAAAGACAGGGGGCATACGAGCAGTACTTC. Its translation is CASGGERQGAYEQYF.

The rearrangement links TRBV6-5 to TRBJ1-1; unclear D gene. CDR3 length: 14 amino acids. CDR1 is MNHEY, CDR2 SVGAGI, per germline. The germline V and J ends were trimmed by 7 bases and 1 base, with 13 bases remaining between them. This CDR3 is CASTILHGNTEAFF. The CDR3 region has the DNA TGTGCCAGCACCATCCTCCACGGGAACACTGAAGCTTTCTTT.

The chain has TRBV5-8 and TRBJ1-2; D may be TRBD1 (5 bases). Trimming removed 0 bases at V and 1 base at J, with 10 bases between. The CDR3 consists of 15 residues. Looked up from germline, CDR1 is SGHTS and CDR2 is YDEGEE. As DNA, the CDR3 is TGTGCCAGCAGCTTGGAGGGGATCGTTAACTATGGCTACACCTTC. Amino acid sequence: CASSLEGIVNYGYTF.

The V and J genes are TRBV11-1 and TRBJ2-7; 14 positions agree with TRBD2. Germline lookup yields CDR1 SGHAT and CDR2 FQDESV (reference sequence). The V segment lost 4 bases and the J segment 9 bases; nucleotides outside the gene matches: 8. CDR3 length: 15 amino acids. CDR3 in amino acids: CASSSQGLAGDVQYF. CDR3 in DNA: TGTGCCAGCAGCTCACAGGGACTAGCGGGAGATGTGCAGTACTTC.

Only a few counts were recorded for this clone. V usage is TRBV28 and J usage is TRBJ2-7, with D unresolved. The CDR3 loop spans 13 amino acids. Germline values: CDR1 MDHEN, CDR2 SYDVKM. Trimming took off 2 bases at V and 1 base at J, with 6 bases between the two ends. The CDR3 protein is CASSLPQSYEQYF. The CDR3 DNA reads as TGTGCCAGCAGTTTACCGCAGTCCTACGAGCAGTACTTC.

The CDR3 DNA reads as TGCGCCAGCAGCCGAGTCTTGGATGAGCAGTTCTTC. This translates into CASSRVLDEQFF. The chain recombines TRBV5-1 with TRBJ2-1, with D hard to call. CDR3 length: 12 residues. Per germline, CDR1 SGHRS and CDR2 YFSETQ. The V and J ends lost 4 bases and 8 bases respectively, with 10 bases between them. The full variable domain, rest sourced from reference TRBV5-1 and TRBJ2-1, is KAGVTQTPRYLIKTRGQQVTLSCSPISGHRSVSWYQQTPGQGLQFLFEYFSETQRNKGNFPGRFSGRQFSNSRSEMNVSTLELGDSALYLCASSRVLDEQFFGPGTRLTVL.

The rearrangement uses TRBV10-2 and TRBJ1-5; TRBD1 agrees at 7 bases. V dropped 7 bases and J dropped 5; count of bases not matched to a gene: 2. The CDR3 consists of 12 residues. Germline V CDR1 and CDR2: WSHSY, SAAADI. The CDR3 here is CASTDRDQPQHF. The CDR3 DNA is TGCGCCAGCACAGACAGGGATCAGCCCCAGCATTTT.

The CDR3 sequence is CASSVGGRDNQPQHF. The CDR3 DNA reads as TGTGCCAGCAGCGTAGGCGGCAGGGACAATCAGCCCCAGCATTTT. This chain joins TRBV9 and TRBJ1-5; TRBD1 is a possible D gene (5 bases). The CDR3 runs to 15 residues. Germline V CDR1 and CDR2: SGDLS, YYNGEE. V was trimmed by 0 bases and J by 3 bases, leaving 10 bases between them. The full variable domain, completed using reference TRBV9 and TRBJ1-5, is DSGVTQTPKHLITATGQRVTLRCSPRSGDLSVYWYQQSLDQGLQFLIQYYNGEERAKGNILERFSAQQFPDLHSELNLSSLELGDSALYFCASSVGGRDNQPQHFGDGTRLSIL.

The chain combines TRBV11-2 with TRBJ1-2; no firm D call. CDR1 and CDR2 (germline): SGHAT, FQNNGV. Trimming took off 7 bases at V and 4 bases at J, with 13 bases between the two ends. This CDR3 spans 13 amino acids. This chain's CDR3 is CASTPSGGYGYTF. Written as DNA, the CDR3 is TGTGCCAGCACCCCATCAGGAGGCTATGGCTACACCTTC.